The 10 T cell receptor beta chains below all came from one sample that was sequenced in a study of Ad26.COV2.S vaccination and SARS-CoV-2 variants. Here immunoSEQ multiplex PCR was the method, and the copy in TCRdb shows in-frame clones only, minus some. The data contain approximately 300,000 clones, 85% to 90% of them singletons. The treatment denotes: over 15 received Ad26.COV2.S at low or high dose, single or two shots; 5 received placebo; per-sample allocation not given. Specimen acquisition occurred on day 63 following the initial vaccine or placebo injection. The sequencing used peripheral blood, collected in a trial of Ad26.COV2.S vaccine versus placebo. Receptors originate from a person between 18 and 65 years old who received the Ad26.COV2.S COVID-19 vaccine or a placebo.

The chain is built from TRBV19 and TRBJ1-6; 11 positions agree with TRBD1. CDR1 LNHDA and CDR2 SQIVND come from the germline V gene (reference sequence). The CDR3 loop spans 16 amino acids. After removal of 5 bases from V and 4 bases from J, the junction contained 4 bases not matched to a gene. CDR3 nucleotide sequence: TGTGCCAGTAGTTTGGGACAGGGGGTTTATAATTCACCCCTCCACTTT. Translating it yields CASSLGQGVYNSPLHF.

The rearrangement joins TRBV11-2 to TRBJ1-2; D remains ambiguous. The CDR3 sequence is 16 residues long. Germline V CDR1 and CDR2: SGHAT, FQNNGV. Between the trimmed V and J ends, which lost 2 bases and 4 bases, there was a span of 17 bases. DNA for the CDR3: TGTGCCAGCAGCTTACTGCGGGCAGAGAACTCCTATGGCTACACCTTC. The encoded protein is CASSLLRAENSYGYTF.

This chain connects TRBV5-1 to TRBJ1-2; D gene unclear. Germline CDR1 is SGHRS and CDR2 is YFSETQ. V lost 0 bases and J 0 bases, leaving 6 bases between the germline ends. The CDR3 loop spans 14 amino acids. This CDR3 is CASSLDRPNYGYTF. CDR3 DNA sequence: TGCGCCAGCAGCTTGGACCGACCTAACTATGGCTACACCTTC.

The V gene is TRBV14, the J gene TRBJ1-6, with 8 bases aligning to TRBD1. From germline, CDR1 is SGHDN and CDR2 FVKESK. CDR3 length: 15 residues. V gave up 2 bases and J gave up 6 bases; unmatched junction bases: 3. The CDR3: CASSQLDRGNSPLHF. The DNA of the CDR3 is TGTGCCAGCAGCCAACTAGACAGGGGTAATTCACCCCTCCACTTT.

A single count supports this clone. The rearrangement links TRBV7-6 to TRBJ2-7; 12 nucleotides align to TRBD2. The CDR3 runs 15 residues. Germline CDR1 is SGHVS and CDR2 is FNYEAQ. The J segment lost 4 bases and the V segment lost 5 bases, leaving 6 bases of the junction unmatched. CDR3 in DNA: TGTGCCAGCAGCCCCGGGACTAGCGGGCCTTACGAGCAGTACTTC. Protein product: CASSPGTSGPYEQYF. The full variable domain, with the rest looked up from reference TRBV7-6 and TRBJ2-7, is GAGVSQSPRYKVTKRGQDVALRCDPISGHVSLYWYRQALGQGPEFLTYFNYEAQQDKSGLPNDRFSAERPEGSISTLTIQRTEQRDSAMYRCASSPGTSGPYEQYFGPGTRLTVT.

This clone was counted once. This chain links TRBV30 with TRBJ1-2, with TRBD1 matching 7 bases. This CDR3 contains 16 residues. Trimming at V came to 4 bases and at J to 4 bases, leaving 15 bases not matched to a gene. Looked up from germline, CDR1 is GTSNPN and CDR2 is SVGIG (reference sequence). In DNA, the CDR3 is TGTGCCTGGACCAACACTAGGGGGCGACGTGGCTATGGCTACACCTTC. Its protein product is CAWTNTRGRRGYGYTF.

The chain employs TRBV6-1 and TRBJ2-2; D is perhaps TRBD2 (6 bases). Between the trimmed V and J ends, which lost 4 bases and 0 bases, there was a span of 12 bases. The CDR3 runs to 16 residues. Per the germline V gene, CDR1 is MNHNS and CDR2 is SASEGT. CDR3 loop: CASSVFPGANTGELFF. CDR3 sequence (DNA): TGTGCCAGCAGTGTCTTTCCGGGGGCGAACACCGGGGAGCTGTTTTTT.

The chain couples TRBV18 to TRBJ1-2; D is unresolved. The V end was cut by 0 bases, the J end by 4 bases, with 15 bases between. CDR1 and CDR2 (germline): KGHSH, LQKENI. CDR3 length equals 16 residues. CDR3 residues: CASSPPVTPFGYGYTF. The CDR3 DNA reads TGTGCCAGCTCACCACCAGTCACACCATTCGGCTATGGCTACACCTTC. The whole variable domain, filled in from reference TRBV18 and TRBJ1-2, reads NAGVMQNPRHLVRRRGQEARLRCSPMKGHSHVYWYRQLPEEGLKFMVYLQKENIIDESGMPKERFSAEFPKEGPSILRIQQVVRGDSAAYFCASSPPVTPFGYGYTFGSGTRLTVV.

V gene TRBV29-1 combines with J gene TRBJ1-3; D is unclear. The CDR3 totals 13 residues. V shed 6 bases and J shed 0 bases, with 9 bases lying between them. Germline CDR1 is SQVTM and CDR2 is ANQGSEA. The chain's CDR3 is CSVPGDSGNTIYF. CDR3 coding DNA: TGCAGCGTCCCTGGAGACTCTGGAAACACCATATATTTT.

The V call is TRBV11-2, the J call TRBJ1-6; D is unclear. The germline V gene has CDR1 SGHAT and CDR2 FQNNGV. The CDR3 extends over 14 amino acids. V dropped 5 bases and J dropped 9 bases, with 14 bases sitting between them. The CDR3 is CASSPDKSSSPLHF. CDR3 DNA sequence: TGTGCCAGCAGCCCCGATAAATCGAGTTCACCCCTCCACTTT.